Detailed here is one T cell receptor (beta chain). These data come from a study of blood T cell repertoires in COVID-19. Study-wide context: Italy, Spain and the United States were the sources of the convalescent and acute COVID-19 samples. From T cells, B-cell-depleted T cells, or PBMCs came the material, which was cDNA or gDNA.

Per the authors' pipeline: Quantification of nucleated cells was approximated via reference gene primer amplification. The method was immunoSEQ multiplex PCR; TCRdb's version includes in-frame clones alone and lacks a portion of them. The DNA gave D and trimming, while V, J and clone size come from that table. In the table there are hundreds of thousands of clones, about nine tenths of which are singletons. The V gene end was trimmed by 5 bases and the J gene end by 4 bases; junction bases not matched to a gene: 3. The CDR3 runs to 13 residues. Germline CDR1 is MNHNY and CDR2 is SVGAGI (reference sequence). Followed longitudinally, the Seattle patients had been enrolled during active infection.

Sequencing was done on a sample of peripheral blood. This receptor was identified in a woman under 40 with COVID-19, enrolled during active disease. J is TRBJ2-3 and V is TRBV6-6; TRBD1 aligns across 7 bases. The CDR3 region is CASSPQGADTQYF. The CDR3 nucleotides are TGTGCCAGCAGTCCTCAGGGGGCAGATACGCAGTATTTT.